The 28 T cell receptor beta chains given below trace back to one sample, sequenced in a study of T cells expressing NK-cell markers. Reanalyzing the 5' RACE reads, TCRdb keeps one entry per CDR3 protein, without DNA. This sample's table has about 450,000 distinct CDR3 sequences. The specimen was blood T cells: a sorted CD56 or NKG2C T cell subset, CD4+ or CD8+ T cells, or bulk PBMC T cells (not recorded which). These receptors came from a woman between 18 and 75 years old in good health.

The chain joins TRBV7-9 to TRBJ2-3. CDR1 is SEHNR and CDR2 is FQNEAQ in the germline V gene (reference sequence). The CDR3 spans 16 residues. CDR3 in amino acids: CASSTQVSGFRDTQYF. The full variable domain, in which reference TRBV7-9 and TRBJ2-3 provide the parts outside the CDR3, is DTGVSQNPRHKITKRGQNVTFRCDPISEHNRLYWYRQTLGQGPEFLTYFQNEAQLEKSRLLSDRFSAERPKGSFSTLEIQRTEQGDSAMYLCASSTQVSGFRDTQYFGPGTRLTVL.

The V call is TRBV14, the J call TRBJ2-3; TCRdb lists TRBD2, though no DNA is available to test this call. Looked up from germline, CDR1 is SGHDN and CDR2 is FVKESK. CDR3 length equals 18 residues. The CDR3 sequence is CASSQLRLAGGRTDTQYF.

The rearrangement uses TRBV6-2 or TRBV6-3 and TRBJ1-5; TCRdb indicates TRBD1, and absent DNA this call remains unverified. The length of the CDR3 is 15 residues. From germline, CDR1 is MNHEY and CDR2 SVGEGT. The CDR3 is CASSYSWGADQPQHF.

The V gene is TRBV29-1, the J gene TRBJ2-1. The CDR3 is 14 amino acids. Germline V gene sequence: CDR1 SQVTM, CDR2 ANQGSEA. The CDR3 loop is CSVVVYLPTNEQFF.

V and J are TRBV7-8 and TRBJ1-4; the TRBD1 assignment by TCRdb is unverifiable without DNA. The germline V gene encodes CDR1 SGHVS and CDR2 FQNEAQ. The CDR3 runs 15 residues. The CDR3 is CASSLAGTGGRKLFF.

This chain joins TRBV6-1 and TRBJ1-5. CDR1 MNHNS and CDR2 SASEGT come from the germline V gene. CDR3 length: 15 amino acids. The chain's CDR3 is CASSPHGEGNQPQHF.

The V gene is TRBV5-1, the J gene TRBJ2-7; TCRdb's D gene call, TRBD1, goes unchecked for lack of DNA. Germline CDR1 and CDR2: SGHRS and YFSETQ. The CDR3 has 13 residues. The CDR3 sequence is CASSPRDRYEQYF.

The chain is built from TRBV12-3 or TRBV12-4 and TRBJ2-7; TCRdb returns TRBD2, unconfirmable since there is no DNA. The CDR3 is 16 residues long. CDR3 sequence: CASSFPASGGSYEQYF.

This chain links TRBV2 with TRBJ2-5. CDR3 length equals 13 residues. Germline V gene sequence: CDR1 SNHLY, CDR2 FYNNEI. This CDR3 is CASSEVLEETQYF.

V and J are TRBV28 and TRBJ2-7; TCRdb selects TRBD1, and the lack of DNA leaves this call unchecked. This CDR3 region has 15 residues. Germline-derived CDR1 and CDR2 are MDHEN and SYDVKM. The CDR3 loop is CASSSLAGGGYEQYF.

The rearrangement links TRBV20-1 to TRBJ2-1; the TRBD2 assignment by TCRdb is unverifiable without DNA. Germline V gives CDR1 DFQATT, CDR2 SNEGSKA (reference sequence). This CDR3 spans 18 amino acids. The CDR3 loop is CSARASWTSGGADNEQFF.

CDR3 loop: CASKGRVWEKLFF. This chain links TRBV27 with TRBJ1-4. CDR1 is MNHEY, CDR2 SMNVEV, per germline (reference sequence). The length of the CDR3 is 13 residues.

The chain combines TRBV5-1 with TRBJ2-1; TCRdb calls TRBD1, which cannot be checked without DNA. CDR3 length equals 15 residues. Germline CDR1 is SGHRS and CDR2 is YFSETQ. CDR3 amino acids: CASSPGTGGYNEQFF.

The chain employs TRBV4-1 and TRBJ1-3. CDR1 is MGHRA, CDR2 YSYEKL, per germline. The CDR3 runs 14 residues. The CDR3 sequence is CASSQSSSGNTIYF.

The chain is built from TRBV20-1 and TRBJ1-6; TCRdb selects TRBD1, and the lack of DNA leaves this call unchecked. Germline values: CDR1 DFQATT, CDR2 SNEGSKA (reference sequence). CDR3 size: 14 residues. CDR3 protein: CSAGMQGINSPLHF.

This CDR3 reads CASSRELAGGPSEQFF. The chain is built from TRBV4-3 and TRBJ2-1; no DNA is available, so the TRBD2 call from TCRdb remains unchecked. Looked up from germline, CDR1 is LGHNA and CDR2 is YSLEER. The CDR3 is made up of 16 amino acids.

The chain recombines TRBV3-1 with TRBJ2-3. The germline V gene encodes CDR1 LGHDT and CDR2 YNNKEL (reference sequence). The CDR3 totals 15 residues. This CDR3 is CASSQEHARKDTQYF.

The chain combines TRBV12-3 or TRBV12-4 with TRBJ2-4; TCRdb proposes TRBD1, but this gene call is untestable without DNA. The CDR3 extends over 14 amino acids. The chain's CDR3 is CASSPGWGKNIQYF.

The chain employs TRBV6-1 and TRBJ1-5. The CDR3 runs 15 residues. Looked up from germline, CDR1 is MNHNS and CDR2 is SASEGT. CDR3 protein: CASSTDHGGNQPQHF.

This chain connects TRBV7-2 to TRBJ2-2. Germline V gene sequence: CDR1 SGHTA, CDR2 FQGNSA. The CDR3 extends over 14 amino acids. The CDR3 sequence is CASSLRLSGGELFF. Looking up the rest from reference TRBV7-2 and TRBJ2-2 gives the full variable domain: GAGVSQSPSNKVTEKGKDVELRCDPISGHTALYWYRQSLGQGLEFLIYFQGNSAPDKSGLPSDRFSAERTGGSVSTLTIQRTQQEDSAVYLCASSLRLSGGELFFGEGSRLTVL.

The chain couples TRBV10-3 to TRBJ1-6; TCRdb lists TRBD1, though no DNA is available to test this call. The CDR3 sequence is 14 residues long. Germline lookup yields CDR1 ENHRY and CDR2 SYGVKD. CDR3 loop: CAIKGTADNSPLHF.

The V gene is TRBV5-1, the J gene TRBJ2-1; TCRdb indicates TRBD2, and absent DNA this call remains unverified. The CDR3 spans 16 residues. CDR1 is SGHRS and CDR2 is YFSETQ in the germline V gene. This CDR3 is CASSFLPASGTNEQFF.

The chain links TRBV20-1 to TRBJ2-3; checking the TCRdb D call of TRBD1 is not possible without DNA. The germline V gene encodes CDR1 DFQATT and CDR2 SNEGSKA (reference sequence). The CDR3 extends over 19 amino acids. The CDR3 protein is CSAREWASGGYGVRDTQYF.

The chain has TRBV21-1 and TRBJ1-1; TCRdb returns TRBD1, unconfirmable since there is no DNA. TRBV21-1 is classified as a pseudogene. The CDR3 has 14 amino acids. CDR3 residues: CASSTGQGFTEAFF.

This chain connects TRBV6-5 to TRBJ2-7; TCRdb outputs TRBD1, but without DNA this stays unchecked. The germline V gene encodes CDR1 MNHEY and CDR2 SVGAGI. The CDR3 extends over 17 amino acids. The CDR3 loop reads CASSYVTGGRTSYEQYF.

This chain links TRBV5-1 with TRBJ2-6; TCRdb proposes TRBD1, but this gene call is untestable without DNA. The CDR3 loop spans 15 amino acids. Germline V gene data show CDR1 as SGHRS and CDR2 as YFSETQ. This CDR3 is CANSSTGVGANVLTF.

This rearrangement joins TRBV20-1 to TRBJ2-3; TCRdb calls TRBD2, which cannot be checked without DNA. This CDR3 spans 15 amino acids. Germline-derived CDR1 and CDR2 are DFQATT and SNEGSKA (reference sequence). The CDR3 reads CSAGAGGPGTDTQYF.

This chain uses TRBV7-3 with TRBJ2-1; TCRdb lists TRBD2, though no DNA is available to test this call. Germline CDR1 and CDR2: SGHTA and FQGTGA. This CDR3 has 11 amino acids. CDR3 sequence reads: CASSEGFRQFF.